This passage covers 22 T cell receptor beta chains from one sample sequenced in a study of OX40 agonist ivuxolimab in advanced cancers. The method was immunoSEQ multiplex PCR; TCRdb's version includes in-frame clones alone and lacks a portion of them. The sample includes tens of thousands of clones, approximately 90% seen only once; the top ten take around 7%. Sequenced material: CD4+ or CD8+ T cells sorted from blood, taken in a trial of the OX40 agonist ivuxolimab. Source of these receptors: an adult with an advanced solid tumor such as melanoma, head and neck, liver or kidney cancer.

This chain joins TRBV11-2 and TRBJ2-7, with 7 bases fitting TRBD1. The CDR3 is 15 amino acids. Trimming removed 5 bases from V and 3 bases from J; junction bases left unmatched: 10. From germline, CDR1 is SGHAT and CDR2 FQNNGV. CDR3 nucleotide sequence: TGTGCCAGCAGCGTTATGCCCGGGACAGACTACGAGCAGTACTTC. Translation: CASSVMPGTDYEQYF.

The V and J genes are TRBV6-6 and TRBJ2-7; possibly TRBD2 for D (6 bases). Trimming took off 2 bases at V and 0 bases at J, with 8 bases between the two ends. CDR3 length: 14 amino acids. Germline lookup yields CDR1 MNHNY and CDR2 SVGAGI (reference sequence). The CDR3 DNA reads TGTGCCAGCAGTTACAGCGGGCCCTCCTACGAGCAGTACTTC. This encodes CASSYSGPSYEQYF.

V and J are TRBV7-9 and TRBJ2-1, with TRBD2 identical over 12 bases. Germline V gene lookup returns CDR1 SEHNR and CDR2 FQNEAQ (reference sequence). This CDR3 is built from 15 residues. The J segment lost 10 bases and the V segment lost 6 bases, leaving 10 bases of the junction unmatched. The CDR3 DNA is TGTGCCAGCAGGCGAGGACTAGCGGGGCGCGAAGAGCAGTTCTTC. Its protein product is CASRRGLAGREEQFF.

J is TRBJ1-1 and V is TRBV2; the D gene is possibly TRBD1 (6 bases). Trimming stripped 4 bases from V and 4 bases from J, with 10 bases between. The CDR3 sequence is 13 residues long. The germline CDR1 and CDR2 sequences are SNHLY and FYNNEI. The CDR3 coding sequence is TGTGCCAGCAGTGTGGGAGGGGGCACTGAAGCTTTCTTT. Protein sequence: CASSVGGGTEAFF.

The rearrangement joins TRBV28 to TRBJ2-2, with D perhaps matching TRBD2 (6 bases). With 1 base removed from V and 7 bases from J, the gap between germline ends came to 10 bases. The germline V gene encodes CDR1 MDHEN and CDR2 SYDVKM. The CDR3 extends over 14 amino acids. The CDR3 bases are TGTGCCAGCAGTTTATCTAGCGATGGCGGGGAGCTGTTTTTT. Its protein product is CASSLSSDGGELFF.

The V and J genes are TRBV2 and TRBJ1-6; the match to TRBD1 covers 9 bases. V gave up 6 bases and J gave up 7 bases; unmatched junction bases: 7. Germline V gives CDR1 SNHLY, CDR2 FYNNEI. This CDR3 has 15 residues. The CDR3, as DNA: TGTGCCAGCAGCCCCTGGACAGGGGACAATTCACCCCTCCACTTT. It specifies CASSPWTGDNSPLHF.

The V gene is TRBV28, the J gene TRBJ2-5; 8 bases line up with TRBD2. The DNA matches TRBJ2-7 better at its end, which makes the J call doubtful. CDR3 length: 11 amino acids. Germline lookup yields CDR1 MDHEN and CDR2 SYDVKM. This CDR3 is CASSTSGEQYF. CDR3 bases: TGTGCCAGCAGTACTAGCGGCGAGCAGTACTTC.

V usage is TRBV28 and J usage is TRBJ1-1; 9 bases match TRBD1. The CDR3 has 14 amino acids. The germline V gene encodes CDR1 MDHEN and CDR2 SYDVKM. Trimming cost V 6 bases and J 8 bases; bases outside gene matches: 10. CDR3 in DNA: TGTGCCAGCAGCTTGGACAGGGGATTTAACGAAGCTTTCTTT. This sequence encodes CASSLDRGFNEAFF.

The chain employs TRBV4-2 and TRBJ2-7; D remains ambiguous. Germline V gives CDR1 LGHNA, CDR2 YNFKEQ. V was trimmed by 5 bases and J by 3 bases, leaving 5 bases between them. The CDR3 consists of 11 residues. This CDR3 is CASSLFYEQYF. CDR3 sequence (DNA): TGTGCCAGCAGCTTGTTCTACGAGCAGTACTTC.

The gene calls are TRBV7-9 and TRBJ2-7; 9 bases align to TRBD2. The V gene end was trimmed by 8 bases and the J gene end by 0 bases; junction bases not matched to a gene: 5. The length of the CDR3 is 14 residues. CDR1 SEHNR and CDR2 FQNEAQ come from the germline V gene (reference sequence). For the CDR3, the DNA is TGTGCCAGCGGGCTAGCGGGAAGCTCCTACGAGCAGTACTTC. Translated, it gives CASGLAGSSYEQYF.

The V gene is TRBV4-2, the J gene TRBJ2-3; the match to TRBD2 covers 13 bases. Looked up from germline, CDR1 is LGHNA and CDR2 is YNFKEQ. Trimming removed 1 base from V and 3 bases from J; junction bases left unmatched: 4. The CDR3 is made up of 17 amino acids. CDR3 bases: TGTGCCAGCAGCCAAGCCACTAGCGGGAGGGAAACAGATACGCAGTATTTT. Residues: CASSQATSGRETDTQYF.

The J gene is TRBJ1-5, the V gene TRBV7-2; D might be TRBD1 (6 bases). In germline, CDR1 is SGHTA, CDR2 FQGNSA. The V end lost 2 bases, the J end lost 7 bases, and 9 bases lay between the germline ends. The length of the CDR3 is 13 residues. CDR3 loop: CASSLNRDQPQHF. The CDR3 DNA follows: TGTGCCAGCAGCTTAAACAGGGACCAGCCCCAGCATTTT. Combining the CDR3 with reference TRBV7-2 and TRBJ1-5 gives the whole variable domain GAGVSQSPSNKVTEKGKDVELRCDPISGHTALYWYRQSLGQGLEFLIYFQGNSAPDKSGLPSDRFSAERTGGSVSTLTIQRTQQEDSAVYLCASSLNRDQPQHFGDGTRLSIL.

V usage is TRBV19 and J usage is TRBJ2-2, with a tentative D call TRBD2 (6 bases). The CDR3 sequence is 14 residues long. The germline gives CDR1 LNHDA, CDR2 SQIVND (reference sequence). V lost 8 bases and J 6 bases, leaving 16 bases between the germline ends. CDR3 loop: CASPPGSPAGELFF. The CDR3 DNA reads as TGTGCCAGTCCACCCGGGAGCCCCGCCGGGGAGCTGTTTTTT.

The rearrangement uses TRBV5-4 and TRBJ1-4; D remains unclear. Trimming stripped 1 base from V and 2 bases from J, with 9 bases between. CDR1 is SGHNT and CDR2 is YYREEE in the germline V gene (reference sequence). The CDR3 is made up of 15 amino acids. The CDR3, as DNA: TGTGCCAGCAGCTTGTCGAGAGGGACTAATGAAAAACTGTTTTTT. It yields the protein CASSLSRGTNEKLFF.

The chain recombines TRBV28 with TRBJ1-1; TRBD1 matches 7 bases. The CDR3 is 13 residues long. The germline V gene encodes CDR1 MDHEN and CDR2 SYDVKM. V dropped 6 bases and J dropped 4; count of bases not matched to a gene: 5. In DNA form, the CDR3 reads TGTGCCAGCAGCTGGCAGGGGGTCACTGAAGCTTTCTTT. Translation: CASSWQGVTEAFF.

The V call is TRBV5-1, the J call TRBJ1-1; the D gene is possibly TRBD1 (6 bases). The CDR3 spans 13 residues. V was clipped by 5 bases and J by 10 bases, with 18 bases between them. The germline V gene encodes CDR1 SGHRS and CDR2 YFSETQ. Here the CDR3 reads CASRIDGGQLAFF. The DNA of the CDR3 is TGCGCCAGCAGAATTGACGGCGGACAGCTAGCTTTCTTT.

The rearrangement links TRBV7-2 to TRBJ2-3; 10 bases match TRBD2. The germline gives CDR1 SGHTA, CDR2 FQGNSA. CDR3 length: 15 residues. Trimming removed 5 bases from V and 4 bases from J; junction bases left unmatched: 6. CDR3: CASSRLAGVADTQYF. In nucleotides, the CDR3 is TGTGCCAGCAGCCGGCTAGCGGGAGTAGCAGATACGCAGTATTTT.

V and J are TRBV4-1 and TRBJ2-7; 7 bases match TRBD1. Germline assignment: CDR1 MGHRA and CDR2 YSYEKL. The CDR3 sequence is 14 residues long. The V and J ends lost 1 base and 3 bases, in that order; junction bases with no gene match: 3. This chain's CDR3 is CASSQVQGLYEQYF. In DNA form, the CDR3 reads TGCGCCAGCAGCCAAGTACAGGGGCTCTACGAGCAGTACTTC.

The chain has TRBV27 and TRBJ2-1; D remains ambiguous. The CDR3 has 16 residues. Trimming took off 5 bases at V and 8 bases at J, with 22 bases between the two ends. Per the germline V gene, CDR1 is MNHEY and CDR2 is SMNVEV (reference sequence). The CDR3 sequence: CASSTRPRPPVDEQFF. In nucleotides, the CDR3 is TGTGCCAGCAGTACCCGTCCTAGACCCCCCGTCGATGAGCAGTTCTTC.

The genes are TRBV5-1 and TRBJ2-1; 7 positions match TRBD1. The CDR3 is 12 residues long. Germline trimming cut 4 bases from V and 8 bases from J; bases unmatched to any gene: 3. The germline V gene has CDR1 SGHRS and CDR2 YFSETQ. Here the CDR3 DNA reads TGCGCCAGCAGCGGCGACAGGGATGAGCAGTTCTTC. It yields the protein CASSGDRDEQFF.

V usage is TRBV2 and J usage is TRBJ2-1; 9 nucleotides line up with TRBD1. Germline lookup yields CDR1 SNHLY and CDR2 FYNNEI. V lost 6 bases and J lost 7; bases outside the gene matches: 7. This CDR3 region has 14 residues. As DNA, the CDR3 is TGTGCCAGCAGGCCGGGACAGGGTTATAATGAGCAGTTCTTC. It yields the protein CASRPGQGYNEQFF.

This clone was recorded only once. V and J are TRBV6-6 and TRBJ1-5, with a tentative D call TRBD1 (5 bases). V gave up 2 bases and J gave up 9 bases, with 14 bases separating them. The CDR3 runs 14 residues. Germline values: CDR1 MNHNY, CDR2 SVGAGI (reference sequence). CDR3 sequence reads: CASSYLGGNGPQHF. The CDR3 DNA reads as TGTGCCAGCAGTTACCTCGGGGGAAATGGGCCCCAGCATTTT.